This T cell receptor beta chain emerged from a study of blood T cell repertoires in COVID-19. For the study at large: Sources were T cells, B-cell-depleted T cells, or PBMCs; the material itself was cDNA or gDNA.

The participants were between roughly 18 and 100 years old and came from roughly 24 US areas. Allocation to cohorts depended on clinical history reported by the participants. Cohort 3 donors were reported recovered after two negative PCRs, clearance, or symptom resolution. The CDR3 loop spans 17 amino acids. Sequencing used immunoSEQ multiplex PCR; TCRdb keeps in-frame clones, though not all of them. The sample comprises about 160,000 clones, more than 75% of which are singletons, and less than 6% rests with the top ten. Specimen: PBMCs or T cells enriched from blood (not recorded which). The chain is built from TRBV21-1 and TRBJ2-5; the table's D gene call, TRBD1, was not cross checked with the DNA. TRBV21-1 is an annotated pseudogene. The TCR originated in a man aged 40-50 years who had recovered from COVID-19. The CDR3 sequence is CASSPPGGQGRPGTQYF. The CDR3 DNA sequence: TGTGCCAGCAGCCCCCCGGGAGGACAGGGTCGTCCCGGTACCCAGTACTTC.